These T cell receptor beta chains were read from a single sample in a study of identical twins. Each CDR3 protein gets one entry after TCRdb re-called the 5' RACE reads with MiXCR. Of under 300,000 distinct CDR3 sequences detected, under 8.5% appear once; the ten largest clones hold 14% to 15%. The same data also contributed to another study, on T cells expressing NK-cell markers.

Material for sequencing was CD8+ T cells sorted from blood. The receptors originated from a woman aged 18-29 years in good health. Each CDR3 is given with its conserved first and last residue. The D gene is left open where the match is weak. Clone size is stated in some rows and not others, as once, few, many or a class when expanded.

j_call,d_call,clone_size,v_call,cdr3_aa,cdr3_nt
TRBJ2-3,.,few,TRBV20-1,CSASSHTEVDTQYF,TGCAGTGCTAGCTCCCATACGGAGGTGGATACGCAGTATTTT
TRBJ1-1,.,.,TRBV2,CASSEKFRKKEAFF,TGTGCCAGCAGTGAAAAGTTCAGAAAGAAAGAAGCTTTCTTT
TRBJ1-2,TRBD1,few,TRBV9,CASSVGSGGGYGYTF,TGTGCCAGCAGCGTAGGGTCAGGGGGCGGTTATGGCTACACCTTC
TRBJ2-7,.,.,TRBV27,CASSSRPSPSYEQYF,TGTGCCAGCAGTTCCAGGCCTAGCCCTTCCTACGAGCAGTACTTC
TRBJ2-7,.,many,TRBV27,CASSFVQGSYEQYF,TGTGCCAGCAGTTTCGTACAGGGCTCCTACGAGCAGTACTTC
TRBJ2-5,TRBD2,few,TRBV20-1,CSARRLAGIETQYF,TGCAGTGCTAGAAGACTAGCGGGAATAGAGACCCAGTACTTC
TRBJ1-5,TRBD1,.,TRBV27,CASTRTGSAQPQHF,TGTGCCAGCACCCGGACAGGGTCGGCTCAGCCCCAGCATTTT
TRBJ1-2,.,.,TRBV20-1,CSALSIEGGPYGYTF,TGCAGTGCTCTATCAATAGAGGGGGGCCCCTATGGCTACACCTTC
TRBJ2-7,.,.,TRBV6-5,CASSYAGPGLLLGQYF,TGTGCCAGCAGTTACGCCGGACCGGGACTTCTCCTGGGGCAGTACTTC
TRBJ2-1,.,many,TRBV20-1,CSALSGQSDEQFF,TGCAGTGCCCTGTCCGGGCAGTCGGATGAGCAGTTCTTC
TRBJ1-2,.,few,TRBV6-5,CASSYNGNRDYGYTF,TGTGCCAGCAGTTACAACGGAAACAGGGATTATGGCTACACCTTC
TRBJ1-1,TRBD1,few,TRBV18,CASSLRTGRITDTEAFF,TGTGCCAGCTCACTTAGGACAGGGCGCATTACGGACACTGAAGCTTTCTTT
TRBJ1-1,TRBD1,few,TRBV15,CATTGRQGNTEAFF,TGTGCCACCACGGGTCGACAGGGGAACACTGAAGCTTTCTTT
TRBJ2-7,.,many,TRBV27,CASSLHDPGEQYF,TGTGCCAGCAGTTTACATGACCCCGGCGAGCAGTACTTC
TRBJ2-6,.,many,TRBV12-3/TRBV12-4,CASSFDSSGANVLTF,TGTGCCAGCAGTTTTGACAGCTCTGGGGCCAACGTCCTGACTTTC
TRBJ1-1,.,few,TRBV7-9,CASSSPKGTNTEAFF,TGTGCCAGCAGCTCTCCTAAGGGAACGAACACTGAAGCTTTCTTT
TRBJ1-1,TRBD1,few,TRBV13,CASSRPGGEAFF,TGTGCCAGCAGCAGACCAGGGGGAGAAGCTTTCTTT
TRBJ2-7,TRBD1,.,TRBV10-2,CASSEGSGQLIYEQYF,TGCGCCAGCAGTGAGGGGTCGGGACAGCTAATCTACGAGCAGTACTTC
TRBJ2-1,TRBD2,.,TRBV5-6,CASSLESGGAGEQFF,TGTGCCAGCAGCTTGGAAAGCGGGGGGGCCGGTGAGCAGTTCTTC
TRBJ1-5,.,many,TRBV12-3/TRBV12-4,CASSIPGPTTGSQPQHF,TGTGCCAGCAGTATACCGGGACCGACCACGGGGAGTCAGCCCCAGCATTTT
TRBJ2-7,.,.,TRBV7-6,CASSPTGAAFREQYF,TGTGCCAGCAGCCCAACGGGAGCTGCCTTTCGCGAGCAGTACTTC
TRBJ1-5,.,few,TRBV11-2,CASSWDESVRSMGPQHF,TGTGCCAGCAGTTGGGACGAAAGCGTCCGATCGATGGGTCCCCAGCATTTT
TRBJ2-1,.,many,TRBV9,CASSPRGLTTNEQFF,TGTGCCAGCAGCCCGCGGGGATTAACGACCAATGAGCAGTTCTTC
TRBJ1-3,.,.,TRBV7-9,CASRTTVDGNTIYF,TGTGCCAGCAGAACAACCGTGGATGGAAACACCATATATTTT
TRBJ2-7,TRBD1,few,TRBV20-1,CSAPSGTASYEQYF,TGCAGTGCCCCGTCGGGGACAGCATCCTACGAGCAGTACTTC
TRBJ1-1,.,few,TRBV9,CASSVGGGVAEAFF,TGTGCCAGCAGCGTAGGAGGGGGTGTGGCTGAAGCTTTCTTT
TRBJ2-1,.,many,TRBV12-3/TRBV12-4,CASSRTLMNEQFF,TGTGCCAGCAGTAGGACATTGATGAATGAGCAGTTCTTC
TRBJ2-7,.,few,TRBV6-1,CASRTYGETSSYEQYF,TGTGCCAGCCGGACGTACGGGGAGACGAGCTCCTACGAGCAGTACTTC
TRBJ1-1,.,.,TRBV5-6,CASSLLRDTEAFF,TGTGCCAGCAGCTTGCTCCGGGACACTGAAGCTTTCTTT
TRBJ2-7,TRBD1,many,TRBV28,CASSQYRGILDEQYF,TGTGCCAGCAGTCAATACAGGGGTATCCTCGACGAGCAGTACTTC
TRBJ2-7,TRBD2,.,TRBV4-3,CASSHGLDSYEQYF,TGCGCCAGCAGCCATGGACTAGACTCCTACGAGCAGTACTTC
TRBJ2-3,TRBD2,few,TRBV15,CATSRGRGMDTDTQYF,TGTGCCACCAGCCGCGGGAGAGGGATGGATACAGATACGCAGTATTTT
TRBJ2-3,.,.,TRBV14,CASSYNTIGRDTDTQYF,TGTGCCAGCAGCTACAACACAATCGGCAGAGACACAGATACGCAGTATTTT
TRBJ2-1,.,few,TRBV20-1,CSAQDSKDYNEQFF,TGCAGTGCTCAAGATTCAAAGGATTACAATGAGCAGTTCTTC
TRBJ1-5,TRBD1,few,TRBV13,CASSFRDSREPQHF,TGTGCCAGCAGCTTCCGGGACAGTAGAGAGCCCCAGCATTTT
TRBJ2-1,TRBD2,.,TRBV19,CAAGTSGVLEQFF,TGTGCCGCCGGGACTAGCGGGGTTCTTGAGCAGTTCTTC
TRBJ2-1,.,few,TRBV29-1,CSVEAGAAYNEQFF,TGCAGCGTTGAGGCGGGGGCGGCCTACAATGAGCAGTTCTTC
TRBJ2-3,TRBD2,many,TRBV11-2,CASSLVLAGDFTDTQYF,TGTGCCAGCAGCTTAGTCCTAGCGGGAGATTTCACAGATACGCAGTATTTT
TRBJ2-7,.,.,TRBV9,CASSVAGEDEQYF,TGTGCCAGCAGCGTAGCGGGAGAGGACGAGCAGTACTTC
TRBJ2-3,.,.,TRBV12-3/TRBV12-4,CASSSPGMGTDTQYF,TGTGCCAGCAGTTCCCCAGGGATGGGCACAGATACGCAGTATTTT
TRBJ2-3,.,many,TRBV6-4,CASSVSSEATDTQYF,TGTGCCAGCAGTGTTTCTAGTGAGGCGACAGATACGCAGTATTTT